These 3 T cell receptor beta chains share one sample of origin, sequenced in a study of shared clonotypes between healthy human individuals. Assay: immunoSEQ multiplex PCR; the TCRdb copy retains only in-frame clones and omits some. Among roughly 2 million clones listed, 90% to 97% were seen once. The source material was naive CD4+ T cells sorted from blood. Regarding subset: CD45RA+ positively selected. The origin of the receptors is a man aged 18 to 30 in good health.

J is TRBJ2-7 and V is TRBV30; D remains ambiguous. Germline V gene lookup returns CDR1 GTSNPN and CDR2 SVGIG (reference sequence). V lost 0 bases, J lost 5 bases, and 14 bases lay in between. This CDR3 spans 14 amino acids. CDR3 sequence (DNA): TGTGCCTGGAGTGTACAAGGTCGAAGCCACGAGCAGTACTTC. This codes for CAWSVQGRSHEQYF.

The rearrangement joins TRBV12-5 to TRBJ1-2, with unresolved D. CDR3 length equals 13 residues. Germline loops: CDR1 LGHNT, CDR2 FRNRAP. Between the trimmed V and J ends, which lost 1 base and 7 bases, there was a span of 10 bases. In DNA, the CDR3 is TGTGCTAGTGGTTTGGAGGAGGGCAGTGGCTACACCTTC. This gives the protein CASGLEEGSGYTF. Full variable domain (outside the CDR3, taken from reference TRBV12-5 and TRBJ1-2): DARVTQTPRHKVTEMGQEVTMRCQPILGHNTVFWYRQTMMQGLELLAYFRNRAPLDDSGMPKDRFSAEMPDATLATLKIQPSEPRDSAVYFCASGLEEGSGYTFGSGTRLTVV.

This chain links TRBV25-1 with TRBJ1-2; D not certain. Trimming stripped 7 bases from V and 4 bases from J, with 10 bases between. The germline V gene has CDR1 MGHDK and CDR2 SYGVNS. The CDR3 runs 12 residues. The CDR3 DNA follows: TGTGCCAGCACGGGCGGCCCCTATGGCTACACCTTC. This gives the protein CASTGGPYGYTF.